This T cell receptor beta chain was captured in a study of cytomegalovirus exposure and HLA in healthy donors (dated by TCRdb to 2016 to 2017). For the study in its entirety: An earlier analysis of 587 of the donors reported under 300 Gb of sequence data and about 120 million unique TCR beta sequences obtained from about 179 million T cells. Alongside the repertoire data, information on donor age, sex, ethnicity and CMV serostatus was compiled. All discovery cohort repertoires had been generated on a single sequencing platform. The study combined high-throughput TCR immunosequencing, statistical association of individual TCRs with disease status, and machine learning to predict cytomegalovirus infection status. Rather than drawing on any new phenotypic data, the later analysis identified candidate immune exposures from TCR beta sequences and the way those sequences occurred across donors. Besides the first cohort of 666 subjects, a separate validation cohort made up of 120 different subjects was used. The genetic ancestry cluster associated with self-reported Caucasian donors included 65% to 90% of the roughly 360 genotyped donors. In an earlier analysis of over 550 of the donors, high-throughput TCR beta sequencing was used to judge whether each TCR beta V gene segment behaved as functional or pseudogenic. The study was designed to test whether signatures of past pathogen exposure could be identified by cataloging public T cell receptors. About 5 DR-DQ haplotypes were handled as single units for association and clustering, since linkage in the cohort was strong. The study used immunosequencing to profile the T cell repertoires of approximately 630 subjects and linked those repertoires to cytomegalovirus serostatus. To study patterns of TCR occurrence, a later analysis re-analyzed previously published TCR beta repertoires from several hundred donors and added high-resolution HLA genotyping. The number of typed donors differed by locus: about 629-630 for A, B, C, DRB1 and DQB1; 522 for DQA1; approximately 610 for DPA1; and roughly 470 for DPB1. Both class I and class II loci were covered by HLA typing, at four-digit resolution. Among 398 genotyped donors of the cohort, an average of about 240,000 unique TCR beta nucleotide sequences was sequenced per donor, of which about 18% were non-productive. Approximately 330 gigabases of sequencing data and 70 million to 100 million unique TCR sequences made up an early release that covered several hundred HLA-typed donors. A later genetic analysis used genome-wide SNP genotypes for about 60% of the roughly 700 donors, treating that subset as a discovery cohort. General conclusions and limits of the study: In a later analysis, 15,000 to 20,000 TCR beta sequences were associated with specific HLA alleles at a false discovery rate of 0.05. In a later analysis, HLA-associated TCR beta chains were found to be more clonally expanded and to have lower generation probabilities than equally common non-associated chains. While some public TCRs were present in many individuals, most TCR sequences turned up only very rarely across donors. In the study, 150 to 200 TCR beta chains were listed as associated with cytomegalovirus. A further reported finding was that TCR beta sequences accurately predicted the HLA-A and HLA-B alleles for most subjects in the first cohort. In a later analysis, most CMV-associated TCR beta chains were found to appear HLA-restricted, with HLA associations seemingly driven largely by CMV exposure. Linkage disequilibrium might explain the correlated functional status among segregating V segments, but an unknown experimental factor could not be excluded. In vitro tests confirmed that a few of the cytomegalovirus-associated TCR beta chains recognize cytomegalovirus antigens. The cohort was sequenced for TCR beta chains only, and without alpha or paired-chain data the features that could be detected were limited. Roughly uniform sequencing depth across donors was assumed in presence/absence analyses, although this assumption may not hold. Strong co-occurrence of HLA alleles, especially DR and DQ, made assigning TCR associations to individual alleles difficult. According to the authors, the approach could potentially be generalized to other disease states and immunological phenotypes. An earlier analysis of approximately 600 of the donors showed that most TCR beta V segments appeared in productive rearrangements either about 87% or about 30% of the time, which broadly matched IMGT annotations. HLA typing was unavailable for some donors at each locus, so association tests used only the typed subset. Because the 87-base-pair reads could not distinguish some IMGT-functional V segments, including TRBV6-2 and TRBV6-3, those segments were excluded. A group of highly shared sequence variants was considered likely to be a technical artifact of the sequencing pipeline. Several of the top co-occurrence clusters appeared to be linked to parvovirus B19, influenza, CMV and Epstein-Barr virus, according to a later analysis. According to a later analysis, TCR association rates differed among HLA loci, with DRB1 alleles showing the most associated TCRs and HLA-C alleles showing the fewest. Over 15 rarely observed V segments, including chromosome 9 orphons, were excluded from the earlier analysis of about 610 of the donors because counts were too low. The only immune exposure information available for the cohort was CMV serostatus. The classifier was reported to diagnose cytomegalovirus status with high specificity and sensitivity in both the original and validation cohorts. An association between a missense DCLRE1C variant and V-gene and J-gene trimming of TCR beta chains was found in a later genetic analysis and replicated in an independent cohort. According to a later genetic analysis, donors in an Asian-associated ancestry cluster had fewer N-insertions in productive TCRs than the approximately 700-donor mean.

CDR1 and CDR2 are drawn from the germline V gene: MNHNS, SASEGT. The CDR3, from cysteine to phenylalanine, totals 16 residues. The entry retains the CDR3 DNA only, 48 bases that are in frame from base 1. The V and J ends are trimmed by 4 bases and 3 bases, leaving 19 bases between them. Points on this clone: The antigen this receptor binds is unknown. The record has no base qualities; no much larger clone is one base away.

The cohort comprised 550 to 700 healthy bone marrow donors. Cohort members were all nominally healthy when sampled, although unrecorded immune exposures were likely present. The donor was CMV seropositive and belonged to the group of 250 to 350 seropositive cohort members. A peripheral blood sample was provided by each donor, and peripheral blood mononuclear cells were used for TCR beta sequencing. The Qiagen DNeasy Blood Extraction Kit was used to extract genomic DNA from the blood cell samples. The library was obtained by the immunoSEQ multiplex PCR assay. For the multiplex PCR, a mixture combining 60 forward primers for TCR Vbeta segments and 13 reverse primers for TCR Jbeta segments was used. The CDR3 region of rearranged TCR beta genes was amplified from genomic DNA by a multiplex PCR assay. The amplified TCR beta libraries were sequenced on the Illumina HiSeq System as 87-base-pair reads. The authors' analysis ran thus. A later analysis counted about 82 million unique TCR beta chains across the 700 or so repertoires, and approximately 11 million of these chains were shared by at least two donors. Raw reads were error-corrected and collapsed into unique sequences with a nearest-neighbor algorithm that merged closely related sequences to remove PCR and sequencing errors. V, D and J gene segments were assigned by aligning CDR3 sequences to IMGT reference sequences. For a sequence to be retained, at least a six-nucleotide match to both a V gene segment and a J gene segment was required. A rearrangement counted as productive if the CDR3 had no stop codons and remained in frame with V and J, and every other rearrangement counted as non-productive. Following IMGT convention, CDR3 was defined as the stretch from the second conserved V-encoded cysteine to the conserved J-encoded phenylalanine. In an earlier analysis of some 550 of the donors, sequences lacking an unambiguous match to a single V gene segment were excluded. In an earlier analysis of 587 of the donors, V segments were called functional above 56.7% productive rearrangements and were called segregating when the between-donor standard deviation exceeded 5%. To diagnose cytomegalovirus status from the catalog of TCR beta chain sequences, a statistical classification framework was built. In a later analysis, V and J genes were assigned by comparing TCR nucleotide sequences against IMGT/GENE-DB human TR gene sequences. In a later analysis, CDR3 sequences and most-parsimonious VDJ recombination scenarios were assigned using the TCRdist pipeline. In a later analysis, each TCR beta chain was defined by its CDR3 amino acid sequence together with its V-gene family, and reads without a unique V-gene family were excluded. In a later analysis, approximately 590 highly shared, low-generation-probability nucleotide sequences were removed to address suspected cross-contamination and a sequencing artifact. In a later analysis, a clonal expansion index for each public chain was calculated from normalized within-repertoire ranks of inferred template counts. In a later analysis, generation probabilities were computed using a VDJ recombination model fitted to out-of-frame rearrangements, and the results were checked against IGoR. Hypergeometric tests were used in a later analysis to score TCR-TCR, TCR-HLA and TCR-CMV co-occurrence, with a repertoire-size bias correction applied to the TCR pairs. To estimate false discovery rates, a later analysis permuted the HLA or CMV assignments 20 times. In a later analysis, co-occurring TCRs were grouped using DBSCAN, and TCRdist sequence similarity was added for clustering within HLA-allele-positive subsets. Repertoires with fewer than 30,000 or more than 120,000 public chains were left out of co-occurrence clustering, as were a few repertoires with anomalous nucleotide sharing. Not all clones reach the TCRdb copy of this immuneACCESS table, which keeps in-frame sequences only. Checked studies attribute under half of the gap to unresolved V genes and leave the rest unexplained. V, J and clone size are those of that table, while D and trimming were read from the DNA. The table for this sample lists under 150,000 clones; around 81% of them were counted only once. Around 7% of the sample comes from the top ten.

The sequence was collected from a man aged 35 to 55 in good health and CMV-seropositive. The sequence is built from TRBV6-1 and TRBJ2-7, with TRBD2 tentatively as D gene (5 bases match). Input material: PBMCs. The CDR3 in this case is CASSGRLGNAGYEQYF. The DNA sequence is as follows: TGTGCCAGCAGTGGCCGTCTTGGGAACGCGGGCTACGAGCAGTACTTC.